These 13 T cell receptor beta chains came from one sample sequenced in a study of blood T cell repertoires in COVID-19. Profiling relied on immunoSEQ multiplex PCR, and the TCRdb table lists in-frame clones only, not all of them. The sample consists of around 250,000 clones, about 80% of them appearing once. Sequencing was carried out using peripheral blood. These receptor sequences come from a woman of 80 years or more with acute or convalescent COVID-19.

CDR3 sequence: CASSHHLAMNTEAFF. The CDR3 DNA follows: TGTGCCAGCAGCCACCACCTAGCAATGAACACTGAAGCTTTCTTT. The chain joins TRBV7-2 to TRBJ1-1; D is undetermined. Between the trimmed V and J ends, which lost 5 bases and 0 bases, there was a span of 13 bases. This CDR3 comprises 15 residues. CDR1 SGHTA and CDR2 FQGNSA come from the germline V gene.

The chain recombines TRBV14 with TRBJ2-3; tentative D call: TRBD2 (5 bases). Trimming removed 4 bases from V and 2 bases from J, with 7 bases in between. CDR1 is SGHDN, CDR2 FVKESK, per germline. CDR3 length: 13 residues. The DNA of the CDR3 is TGTGCCAGCAGCCTACGGGACACAGATACGCAGTATTTT. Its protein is CASSLRDTDTQYF.

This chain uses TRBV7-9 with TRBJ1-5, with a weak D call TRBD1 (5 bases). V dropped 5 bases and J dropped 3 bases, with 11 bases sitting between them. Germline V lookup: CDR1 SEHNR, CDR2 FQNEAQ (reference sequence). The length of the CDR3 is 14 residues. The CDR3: CASSLDRSNQPQHF. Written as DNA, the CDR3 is TGTGCCAGCAGCCTCGACAGATCCAATCAGCCCCAGCATTTT.

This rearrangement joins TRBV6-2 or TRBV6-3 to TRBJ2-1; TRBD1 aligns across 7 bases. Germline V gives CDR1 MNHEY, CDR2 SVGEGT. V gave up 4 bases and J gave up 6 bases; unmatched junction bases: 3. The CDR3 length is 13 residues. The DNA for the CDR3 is TGTGCCAGCAGTTTAACAGGGGTCAATGAGCAGTTCTTC. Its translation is CASSLTGVNEQFF.

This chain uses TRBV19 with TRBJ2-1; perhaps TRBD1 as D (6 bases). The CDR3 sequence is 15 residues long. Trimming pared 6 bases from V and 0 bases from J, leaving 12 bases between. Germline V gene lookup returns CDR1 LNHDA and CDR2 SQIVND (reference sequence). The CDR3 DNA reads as TGTGCCAGTAGCCCACAGGGAAGCTCCTACAATGAGCAGTTCTTC. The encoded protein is CASSPQGSSYNEQFF.

The chain's CDR3 is CARSWNPGLIWETQYF. In DNA, the CDR3 is TGTGCCAGAAGCTGGAACCCGGGACTAATTTGGGAGACCCAGTACTTC. The chain carries TRBV5-3 and TRBJ2-5; TRBD2 matches 7 bases. TRBV5-3 is annotated as an ORF whose role is uncertain. CDR3 length: 16 amino acids. Trimming took 3 bases from V and 5 from J; bases not matched to a gene: 13.

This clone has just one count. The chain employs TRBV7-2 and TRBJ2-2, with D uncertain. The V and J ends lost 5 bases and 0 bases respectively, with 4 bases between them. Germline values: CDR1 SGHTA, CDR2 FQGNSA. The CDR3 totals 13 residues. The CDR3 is CASSPSNTGELFF. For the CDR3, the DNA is TGTGCCAGCAGCCCATCGAACACCGGGGAGCTGTTTTTT.

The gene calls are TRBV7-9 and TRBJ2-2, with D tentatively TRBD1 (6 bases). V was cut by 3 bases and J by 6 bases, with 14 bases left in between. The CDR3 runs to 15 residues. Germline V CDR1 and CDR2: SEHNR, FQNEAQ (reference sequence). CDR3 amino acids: CASSLSQGKAGELFF. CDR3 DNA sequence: TGTGCCAGCAGCTTGTCGCAGGGGAAAGCCGGGGAGCTGTTTTTT.

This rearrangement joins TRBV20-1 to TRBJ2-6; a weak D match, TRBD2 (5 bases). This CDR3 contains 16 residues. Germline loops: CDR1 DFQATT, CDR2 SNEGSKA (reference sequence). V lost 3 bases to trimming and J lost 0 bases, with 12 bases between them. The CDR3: CSASFRGGSGANVLTF. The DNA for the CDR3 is TGCAGTGCTAGTTTCCGGGGTGGCTCTGGGGCCAACGTCCTGACTTTC.

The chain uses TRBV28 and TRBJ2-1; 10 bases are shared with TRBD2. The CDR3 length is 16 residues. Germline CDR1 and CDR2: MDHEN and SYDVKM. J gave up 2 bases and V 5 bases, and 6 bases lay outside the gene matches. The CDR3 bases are TGTGCCAGCAGTCCAAGGCTAGCGGGGGCCTACAATGAGCAGTTCTTC. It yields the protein CASSPRLAGAYNEQFF.

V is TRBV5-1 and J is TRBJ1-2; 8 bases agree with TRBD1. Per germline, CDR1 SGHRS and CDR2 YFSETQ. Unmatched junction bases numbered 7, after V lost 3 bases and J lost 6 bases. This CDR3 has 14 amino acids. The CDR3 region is CASSSSPGGNGYTF. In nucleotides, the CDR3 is TGCGCCAGCAGCTCCTCCCCAGGGGGCAATGGCTACACCTTC.

CDR3 sequence reads: CASSRDRDYGYTF. CDR3 sequence (DNA): TGTGCCAGCAGCAGGGACAGGGACTATGGCTACACCTTC. This chain connects TRBV9 to TRBJ1-2; 9 bases map to TRBD1. The CDR3 spans 13 residues. The V segment lost 4 bases and the J segment 3 bases; nucleotides outside the gene matches: 1. The V gene's germline CDR1 is SGDLS and CDR2 YYNGEE. Full variable domain (remainder filled in from reference TRBV9 and TRBJ1-2): DSGVTQTPKHLITATGQRVTLRCSPRSGDLSVYWYQQSLDQGLQFLIQYYNGEERAKGNILERFSAQQFPDLHSELNLSSLELGDSALYFCASSRDRDYGYTFGSGTRLTVV.

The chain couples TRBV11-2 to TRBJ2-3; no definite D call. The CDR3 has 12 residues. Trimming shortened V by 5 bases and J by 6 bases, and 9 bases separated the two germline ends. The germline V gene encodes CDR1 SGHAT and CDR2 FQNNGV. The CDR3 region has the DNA TGTGCCAGCAGCGCATTCGGGGATACGCAGTATTTT. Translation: CASSAFGDTQYF.